Presented here are 17 T cell receptor beta chains from one specimen sequenced in a study of early T cells in non-severe SARS-CoV-2 infection listed by TCRdb under 2021. The receptor library was made with 5' RACE. The sequencer listed for this sample is NextSeq 500. TCRdb applied fastp at Q25 and MiXCR to the public reads, then kept only in-frame beta chains. Entries are consolidated by CDR3 protein sequence, retaining the most common genes and DNA. The sample profile shows some 66,000 distinct CDR3 sequences; roughly an eighth of them were found once. Jointly, the top ten make up about 8% of the sample. Material for sequencing was whole blood. Receptors originate from an adult who was a healthcare worker with PCR-confirmed SARS-CoV-2 infection or an uninfected control (not recorded which).

There are many counts of this clonotype. CDR3 residues: CSAQGVAGGYEQYF. The CDR3, as DNA: TGCAGTGCCCAGGGGGTAGCGGGTGGGTACGAGCAGTACTTC. The V call is TRBV20-1, the J call TRBJ2-7; D is perhaps TRBD1 or TRBD2 (7 bases each). This CDR3 contains 14 residues. V was trimmed by 6 bases and J by 4 bases, leaving 19 bases between them. Germline lookup yields CDR1 DFQATT and CDR2 SNEGSKA (reference sequence).

The chain recombines TRBV7-9 with TRBJ2-1; D remains unclear. This CDR3 is built from 11 residues. V gave up 4 bases and J gave up 6 bases, with 4 bases separating them. CDR1 and CDR2 from the germline V gene are SEHNR and FQNEAQ (reference sequence). In nucleotides, the CDR3 is TGTGCCAGCAGCTCCGCCAATGAGCAGTTCTTC. This encodes CASSSANEQFF.

The J gene is TRBJ1-2, the V gene TRBV7-8; the match to TRBD1 covers 7 bases. Germline CDR1 and CDR2: SGHVS and FQNEAQ. CDR3 length equals 16 residues. V lost 1 base to trimming and J lost 2 bases; unmatched junction nucleotides: 7. In DNA, the CDR3 is TGTGCCAGCAGCTTAGAGGGGGCAGGCATCAACTATGGCTACACCTTC. It specifies CASSLEGAGINYGYTF.

The sample holds a few counts of this clonotype. The gene calls are TRBV28 and TRBJ1-2; perhaps TRBD1 as D (6 bases). CDR3 length equals 14 residues. CDR1 is MDHEN, CDR2 SYDVKM, per germline. The V gene lost 2 bases and the J gene lost 7 bases, with 14 bases spanning the gap. The DNA for the CDR3 is TGTGCCAGCAGTTTAGAACAGGGAGGTCGTGGCTACACCTTC. Amino acid sequence: CASSLEQGGRGYTF.

The rearrangement uses TRBV5-1 and TRBJ2-1, with TRBD2 matching 7 bases. Trimming removed 5 bases from V and 0 bases from J; junction bases left unmatched: 5. The germline CDR1 and CDR2 sequences are SGHRS and YFSETQ. The CDR3 has 15 residues. The CDR3 sequence is CASSPTSPSYNEQFF. As DNA, the CDR3 is TGCGCCAGCAGTCCGACTAGCCCCTCCTACAATGAGCAGTTCTTC.

The gene calls are TRBV7-8 and TRBJ2-7, with unresolved D. The germline V and J ends were trimmed by 5 bases and 5 bases, with 10 bases remaining between them. The germline V gene has CDR1 SGHVS and CDR2 FQNEAQ. The CDR3 sequence is 12 residues long. As DNA, the CDR3 is TGTGCCAGCAGCCTCTATCCACACGAGCAGTACTTC. It specifies CASSLYPHEQYF.

The gene calls are TRBV29-1 and TRBJ2-3, with 16 positions matching TRBD2. This CDR3 is built from 16 residues. V shed 6 bases and J 4 bases; nucleotides not matched to a gene: 7. CDR1 SQVTM and CDR2 ANQGSEA come from the germline V gene. CDR3 in DNA: TGCAGCGTCCCGGGACTAGCGGGAGGGCCCGCAGATACGCAGTATTTT. This encodes CSVPGLAGGPADTQYF.

The chain joins TRBV4-2 to TRBJ1-2, with D possibly being TRBD1 (5 bases). Germline CDR1 and CDR2: LGHNA and YNFKEQ. Trimming left V 0 bases short and J 4 bases short, with 15 bases between. The CDR3 runs to 16 residues. The chain's CDR3 is CASSQDGLAGSYGYTF. DNA for the CDR3: TGTGCCAGCAGCCAAGATGGCTTGGCAGGGAGCTATGGCTACACCTTC.

The table lists this clonotype with a few counts. The gene calls are TRBV28 and TRBJ2-1, with 7 bases matching TRBD2. The J segment lost 3 bases and the V segment lost 5 bases, leaving 7 bases of the junction unmatched. The CDR3 covers 15 residues. The germline CDR1 and CDR2 sequences are MDHEN and SYDVKM. Here the CDR3 reads CASSLLAVGYNEQFF. In nucleotides, the CDR3 is TGTGCCAGCAGTCTCCTAGCGGTAGGCTACAATGAGCAGTTCTTC.

This clonotype was observed a handful of times. The V and J genes are TRBV4-3 and TRBJ2-7, with D tentatively TRBD1 or TRBD2 (5 bases each). The V and J ends lost 2 bases and 4 bases respectively, with 12 bases between them. This CDR3 is built from 14 residues. Germline CDR1 LGHNA, CDR2 YSLEER. The CDR3 DNA reads as TGCGCCAGCAGCCAATATCAGGGAGCGTACGAGCAGTACTTC. Translated: CASSQYQGAYEQYF.

The chain has TRBV19 and TRBJ2-3, with D perhaps TRBD1 (5 bases). V was shortened by 4 bases and J by 2 bases, with 13 bases between the two germline ends. The CDR3 totals 15 residues. Looked up from germline, CDR1 is LNHDA and CDR2 is SQIVND (reference sequence). CDR3 in amino acids: CASSTTDRLTDTQYF. CDR3 bases: TGTGCCAGTAGTACCACCGACAGACTCACAGATACGCAGTATTTT.

V gene TRBV12-3 or TRBV12-4 combines with J gene TRBJ2-7; no reliable D call. V was shortened by 6 bases and J by 4 bases, with 10 bases between the two germline ends. This CDR3 region has 12 residues. The DNA for the CDR3 is TGTGCCAGCAGCATTGTCGGATACGAGCAGTACTTC. Encoded protein: CASSIVGYEQYF.

This clonotype was seen a few times. The chain joins TRBV27 to TRBJ2-2; D is undetermined. Per the germline V gene, CDR1 is MNHEY and CDR2 is SMNVEV (reference sequence). The V end was cut by 5 bases, the J end by 4 bases, with 11 bases between. CDR3 size: 14 residues. This CDR3 reads CASSPQILTGELFF. The CDR3 DNA follows: TGTGCCAGCAGTCCCCAAATACTCACCGGGGAGCTGTTTTTT.

This clonotype has more than one count but fewer than ten. This chain connects TRBV9 to TRBJ2-5; 12 bases agree with TRBD2. Germline CDR1 is SGDLS and CDR2 is YYNGEE. CDR3 length equals 15 residues. Losses at the gene ends were 4 bases for V and 4 bases for J; bases not matched to a gene: 5. The CDR3 DNA is TGTGCCAGCAGCATTCGGACTAGCGGGATAGAGACCCAGTACTTC. Translated: CASSIRTSGIETQYF.

J is TRBJ2-3 and V is TRBV5-1, with a possible D match to TRBD1 (5 bases). The CDR3 length is 13 residues. CDR1 is SGHRS, CDR2 YFSETQ, per germline. Trimming left V 4 bases short and J 6 bases short, with 12 bases between. CDR3 nucleotide sequence: TGCGCCAGCAGCCCCCAGGGATTGGATACGCAGTATTTT. Protein: CASSPQGLDTQYF.

This chain uses TRBV6-6 with TRBJ2-7; D is unclear. Germline-derived CDR1 and CDR2 are MNHNY and SVGAGI (reference sequence). V was cut by 4 bases and J by 4 bases, with 11 bases left in between. The CDR3 runs to 13 residues. Here the CDR3 DNA reads TGTGCCAGCAGTTCTGGTCTCCTATACGAGCAGTACTTC. This sequence encodes CASSSGLLYEQYF.

This clonotype was counted many times. The J gene is TRBJ2-7, the V gene TRBV11-2; 8 bases map to TRBD1. This CDR3 has 17 amino acids. J gave up 2 bases and V 3 bases, and 12 bases lay outside the gene matches. Germline V gives CDR1 SGHAT, CDR2 FQNNGV. The CDR3 here is CASSFPILTGATYEQYF. CDR3 nucleotide sequence: TGTGCCAGCAGCTTCCCGATCCTGACAGGGGCCACCTACGAGCAGTACTTC.